This TCR beta chain was documented in a study of identical twins. Via MiXCR, TCRdb re-called the 5' RACE reads, giving one row per CDR3 protein. The top ten clones hold 1.5% to 2% of a sample with approximately 890,000 distinct CDR3 sequences, 10% to 15% of them seen once. V was trimmed by 3 bases and J by 4 bases, leaving 15 bases between them. The CDR3 runs to 15 residues. This clonotype was counted ten times or more. The target antigen is unknown. Whole-study findings and limits: Out-of-frame TCR alpha sharing in monozygotic twins exceeded recombination model predictions.

The data were also submitted as part of a second study, on yellow fever vaccine responses in identical twins.

The material sequenced was PBMCs. This TCR derives from a woman aged 18-29 years in good health. V is TRBV12-3 or TRBV12-4 and J is TRBJ1-1, with a weak D call TRBD1 (6 bases). The CDR3 nucleotides are TGTGCCAGCAGTTTCTTCCCGGGGGCAGGCACTGAAGCTTTCTTT. It is translated as CASSFFPGAGTEAFF.